This TCR beta chain was sequenced for a study of cytomegalovirus exposure and HLA in healthy donors listed by TCRdb under 2017. Study-level background: According to an earlier analysis of 550 to 700 of the donors, about 179 million T cells yielded some 120 million unique TCR beta sequences and 250 to 350 Gb of sequence data. A handful of DR-DQ haplotypes were handled as single units for association and clustering because linkage in the cohort was strong. The study profiled the T cell repertoires of hundreds of subjects by immunosequencing and related them to cytomegalovirus serostatus. In a later genetic analysis, genome-wide SNP genotypes for about three fifths of the roughly 670 donors were used, and that subset was treated as a discovery cohort. Roughly 300 gigabases of sequencing data and 78 million or so unique TCR sequences were included in an early release covering around 650 HLA-typed donors. Across 398 genotyped donors of the cohort, an average of approximately 240,000 unique TCR beta nucleotide sequences per donor were sequenced, and about a sixth of those sequences were non-productive. A later analysis re-examined previously published TCR beta repertoires from hundreds of donors and added high-resolution HLA genotyping to investigate patterns of TCR occurrence. A separate validation cohort of roughly 110 different subjects was used in addition to the roughly 640-subject first cohort. High-throughput TCR immunosequencing, statistical association of individual TCRs with disease status, and machine learning were combined to predict cytomegalovirus infection status. HLA typing covered class I and class II loci at four-digit resolution. Typing coverage varied by locus: roughly 620-640 donors for A, B, C, DRB1 and DQB1; more than 500 for DQA1; some 610 for DPA1; 450 to 480 for DPB1. The study aimed to test whether signatures of past pathogen exposure could be identified by cataloging public T cell receptors. An earlier analysis of some 500 of the donors used high-throughput TCR beta sequencing to judge whether each TCR beta V gene segment behaved as functional or pseudogenic. Of the roughly 420 genotyped donors, 65% to 90% were placed in the genetic ancestry cluster associated with self-reported Caucasian donors. The later analysis used no new phenotypic data to find candidate immune exposures, relying instead on TCR beta sequences and their occurrence across donors. Donor age, sex, ethnicity and CMV serostatus were compiled together with the repertoire data. All discovery cohort repertoires had been generated on a single sequencing platform.

As to this clone: Its recognized antigen is unknown. No base-level quality is on record; no much larger clone is a single base apart.

Library preparation used the immunoSEQ multiplex PCR assay. A mixture of 60 forward primers for TCR Vbeta segments and 13 reverse primers for TCR Jbeta segments was used in the multiplex PCR. The CDR3 region of rearranged TCR beta genes was amplified from genomic DNA with a multiplex PCR assay. The Illumina HiSeq System was used to sequence the amplified TCR beta libraries as 87-base-pair reads. As for the authors' bioinformatics: Across the 700 or so repertoires, a later analysis counted some 81 million unique TCR beta chains, 8.5 million to 12 million of which were shared by at least two donors. Raw reads were error-corrected and collapsed into unique sequences with a nearest-neighbor algorithm that merged closely related sequences to remove PCR and sequencing errors. Alignment of CDR3 sequences to IMGT reference sequences was used to assign V, D and J gene segments. For a sequence to be retained, at least a six-nucleotide match to both a V gene segment and a J gene segment was required. Rearrangements were classified as productive when the CDR3 lacked stop codons and remained in frame with V and J, and all other rearrangements were classified as non-productive. Following IMGT convention, CDR3 was defined as the stretch from the second conserved V-encoded cysteine up to the conserved J-encoded phenylalanine. The earlier analysis of 500 to 650 of the donors excluded any sequence lacking an unambiguous match to a single V gene segment. An earlier analysis of 500 to 700 of the donors classified V segments as functional when productive rearrangements were above 56.7% and as segregating when the standard deviation between donors was above 5%. To diagnose cytomegalovirus status from the catalog of TCR beta chain sequences, a statistical classification framework was built. A later analysis assigned V and J genes by comparing TCR nucleotide sequences with IMGT/GENE-DB human TR gene sequences. In a later analysis, CDR3 sequences and most-parsimonious VDJ recombination scenarios were assigned using the TCRdist pipeline. A later analysis defined each TCR beta chain by its CDR3 amino acid sequence plus V-gene family, and excluded reads lacking a unique V-gene family. As a way to deal with suspected cross-contamination and a sequencing artifact, a later analysis dropped approximately 570 nucleotide sequences that were highly shared and had low generation probability. In a later analysis, a clonal expansion index was calculated for each public chain from normalized within-repertoire ranks of inferred template counts. A later analysis computed generation probabilities with a VDJ recombination model fitted to out-of-frame rearrangements, and checked the results against IGoR. A later analysis scored TCR-TCR, TCR-HLA and TCR-CMV co-occurrence with hypergeometric tests, applying a repertoire-size bias correction to TCR pairs. False discovery rates were estimated in a later analysis by permuting HLA or CMV assignments 20 times. In a later analysis, co-occurring TCRs were grouped using DBSCAN, with TCRdist sequence similarity added in when clustering inside HLA-allele-positive subsets. Repertoires with fewer than 30,000 or more than 120,000 public chains, plus five repertoires with anomalous nucleotide sharing, were excluded from co-occurrence clustering. TCRdb obtained this table from immuneACCESS and retained in-frame rearrangements with V and J assigned. These tables miss some clones; where compared with another copy, unresolved V genes account for less than half of the shortfall, and the remainder is unexplained. V and J calls and clone size come straight from that table; D and trimming were deduced from the DNA. The sample records approximately 180,000 clones, roughly 70% of which are singletons. The ten largest account for less than 2% of the sample.

The cohort consisted of fewer than 700 healthy bone marrow donors. At the time of sampling, all cohort members were nominally healthy, though unrecorded immune exposures were likely present. The donor tested CMV seronegative and was one of the 352 seronegative cohort members. A peripheral blood sample was provided by each donor, and peripheral blood mononuclear cells were used for TCR beta sequencing. Genomic DNA was extracted from the blood cell samples with the Qiagen DNeasy Blood Extraction Kit. Counted from cysteine to phenylalanine, this CDR3 has 16 amino acids. CDR3 DNA is the only sequence kept; it has 48 bases, read in frame from the first base. CDR1 and CDR2 (SGHRS, YFSETQ) derive from the germline V gene. Relative to germline, V is missing 0 bases and J is missing 3 bases, with 9 bases of the junction outside any gene match. Study-wide findings and limitations: Some IMGT-functional V segments, including TRBV6-2 and TRBV6-3, could not be told apart with the 87-base-pair reads, so those segments were excluded. According to a later genetic analysis, donors in an Asian-associated ancestry cluster had fewer N-insertions in productive TCRs than the roughly 670-donor mean. In a later analysis, around 15,000 TCR beta sequences were associated with specific HLA alleles at a false discovery rate of 0.05. Immune exposure information for the cohort was limited to CMV serostatus. The cohort was sequenced for TCR beta chains only, and without alpha or paired-chain data the features that could be detected were limited. Roughly 17 rarely observed V segments, including chromosome 9 orphons, were excluded from the earlier analysis of about 610 of the donors because counts were too low. In vitro tests confirmed that a few of the cytomegalovirus-associated TCR beta chains recognize cytomegalovirus antigens. Linkage disequilibrium might explain the correlated functional status among segregating V segments, but an unknown experimental factor could not be excluded. The classifier was reported to diagnose cytomegalovirus status with high specificity and sensitivity in both the original cohort and the validation cohort. A further reported finding was that TCR beta sequences accurately predicted the HLA-A and HLA-B alleles for most subjects in the first cohort. The study listed 150 to 200 TCR beta chains as associated with cytomegalovirus. Strong co-occurrence of HLA alleles, especially DR and DQ, made assigning TCR associations to individual alleles difficult. Broadly in line with IMGT annotations, most TCR beta V segments showed up in productive rearrangements about 87% or about 30% of the time in an earlier analysis of several hundred of the donors. A later analysis reported that several top co-occurrence clusters appeared linked to parvovirus B19, influenza, CMV and Epstein-Barr virus. V-gene and J-gene trimming of TCR beta chains was associated with a missense DCLRE1C variant in a later genetic analysis, and the association was replicated in an independent cohort. In a later analysis, HLA-associated TCR beta chains showed more clonal expansion and lower generation probabilities than non-associated chains that were equally common. A later analysis found that most CMV-associated TCR beta chains appeared HLA-restricted, with HLA associations seemingly driven largely by CMV exposure. Most TCR sequences were observed very rarely across donors, whereas some public TCRs were present in many individuals. In a later analysis, TCR association rates were found to vary across HLA loci, with the most associated TCRs seen for DRB1 alleles and the fewest for HLA-C alleles. The authors suggested that the approach could potentially be generalized to other disease states and immunological phenotypes. Because some donors lacked HLA typing at each locus, the association tests relied only on the typed subset. The sequencing pipeline was judged likely to have produced a cluster of highly shared sequence variants as a technical artifact. Sequencing depth was assumed to be roughly uniform across donors in the presence/absence analyses, though that assumption may not hold.

Sequenced sample: PBMCs. Recombination joined TRBV5-1 with TRBJ2-7; 7 nucleotides in the junction match TRBD1. The receptor's source is a woman aged 25 to 39 in good health and CMV-seronegative. The DNA sequence is TGCGCCAGCAGCTTGGGCCTAGGGGGCAAAAGCTACGAGCAGTACTTC. This codes for CASSLGLGGKSYEQYF.